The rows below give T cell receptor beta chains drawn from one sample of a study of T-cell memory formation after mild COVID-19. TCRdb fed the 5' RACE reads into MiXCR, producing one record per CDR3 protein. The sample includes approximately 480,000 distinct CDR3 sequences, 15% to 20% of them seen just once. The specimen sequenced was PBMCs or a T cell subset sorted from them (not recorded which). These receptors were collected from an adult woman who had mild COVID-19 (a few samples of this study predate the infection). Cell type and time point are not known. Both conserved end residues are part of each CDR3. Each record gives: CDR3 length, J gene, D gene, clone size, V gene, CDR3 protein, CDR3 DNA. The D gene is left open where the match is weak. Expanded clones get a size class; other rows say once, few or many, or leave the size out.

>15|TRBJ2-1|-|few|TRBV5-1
CASSPGWGRSDEQFF
TGCGCCAGCAGCCCGGGGTGGGGGCGAAGCGATGAGCAGTTCTTC
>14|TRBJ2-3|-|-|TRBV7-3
CASSSGQAGNTQYF
TGTGCCAGCAGCTCCGGACAGGCGGGAAATACGCAGTATTTT
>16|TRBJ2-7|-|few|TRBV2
CASSGFWQGGPYEQYF
TGTGCCAGCAGTGGGTTTTGGCAAGGGGGGCCTTACGAGCAGTACTTC
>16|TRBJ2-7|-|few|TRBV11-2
CASSLDWSSFVYEQYF
TGTGCCAGCAGCTTAGATTGGTCTAGCTTTGTCTACGAGCAGTACTTC
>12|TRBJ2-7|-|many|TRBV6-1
CASSERWYEQYF
TGTGCCAGCAGTGAAAGGTGGTACGAGCAGTACTTC
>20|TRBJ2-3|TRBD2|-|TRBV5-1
CASSSPRGLLAGGSTDTQYF
TGCGCCAGCAGCTCCCCTCGCGGGTTACTAGCGGGAGGATCCACAGATACGCAGTATTTT
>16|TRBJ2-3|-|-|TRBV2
CASSDTFRGSTDTQYF
TGTGCCAGCAGTGATACGTTCCGGGGGAGCACAGATACGCAGTATTTT
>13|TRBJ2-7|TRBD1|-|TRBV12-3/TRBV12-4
CASRDRVTNEQYF
TGTGCCAGCAGGGACAGGGTTACCAACGAGCAGTACTTC
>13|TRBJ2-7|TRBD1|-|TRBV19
CASRGQPPYEQYF
TGTGCCAGTCGGGGACAGCCTCCGTACGAGCAGTACTTC
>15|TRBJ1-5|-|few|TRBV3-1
CASSQGGMGNQPQHF
TGTGCCAGCAGCCAAGGGGGGATGGGCAATCAGCCCCAGCATTTT
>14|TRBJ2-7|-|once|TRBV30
CAWSEKGQSYEQYF
TGTGCCTGGAGTGAAAAAGGGCAGTCCTACGAGCAGTACTTC
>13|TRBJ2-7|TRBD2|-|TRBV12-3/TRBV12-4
CASSFGLAGRPYF
TGTGCCAGCAGTTTTGGTCTAGCGGGGAGGCCGTACTTC
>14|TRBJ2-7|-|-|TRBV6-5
CASSYSWGPYEQYF
TGTGCCAGCAGTTACTCGTGGGGCCCCTACGAGCAGTACTTC
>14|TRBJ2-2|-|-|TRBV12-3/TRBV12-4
CASNFRGMTGELFF
TGTGCCAGCAACTTCAGAGGGATGACCGGGGAGCTGTTTTTT
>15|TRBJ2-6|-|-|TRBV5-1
CASSLAALGANVLTF
TGCGCCAGCAGCTTGGCGGCCCTGGGGGCCAACGTCCTGACTTTC
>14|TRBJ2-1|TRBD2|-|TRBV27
CASCDSGGYNEQFF
TGTGCCAGCTGCGATAGCGGGGGCTACAATGAGCAGTTCTTC
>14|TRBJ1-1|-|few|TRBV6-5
CASRDLAGNTEAFF
TGTGCCAGCAGAGACTTGGCTGGGAACACTGAAGCTTTCTTT
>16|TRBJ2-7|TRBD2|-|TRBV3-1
CASSPREGTSAREQYF
TGTGCCAGCAGCCCAAGGGAGGGGACGTCGGCTAGGGAGCAGTACTTC
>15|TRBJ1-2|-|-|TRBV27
CASSFVSGSGYGYTF
TGTGCCAGCAGTTTTGTCTCTGGGAGCGGATATGGCTACACCTTC
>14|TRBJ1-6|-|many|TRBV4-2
CASSQDRNDSPLHF
TGTGCCAGCAGCCAAGATAGAAATGACTCACCCCTCCACTTT
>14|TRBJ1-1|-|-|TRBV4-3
CASSQGLGYSEAFF
TGCGCCAGCAGCCAAGGCTTAGGCTATTCTGAAGCTTTCTTT
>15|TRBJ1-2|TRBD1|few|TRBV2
CASRDPDRGDYGYTF
TGTGCCAGCAGAGACCCCGACAGGGGGGACTATGGCTACACCTTC
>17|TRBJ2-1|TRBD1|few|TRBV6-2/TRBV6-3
CASSEGLMQGQNNEQFF
TGTGCCAGCAGTGAGGGCCTAATGCAGGGACAGAACAATGAGCAGTTCTTC
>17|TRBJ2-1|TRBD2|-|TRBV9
CASSVGSGRLAYNEQFF
TGTGCCAGCAGCGTGGGTAGCGGGAGGCTTGCCTACAATGAGCAGTTCTTC
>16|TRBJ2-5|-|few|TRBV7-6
CASSLAGPRGVETQYF
TGTGCCAGCAGCTTAGCGGGACCAAGGGGGGTGGAGACCCAGTACTTC
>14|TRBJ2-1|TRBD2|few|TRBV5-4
CASSRTSGNNEQFF
TGTGCCAGCAGCCGGACTAGCGGTAACAATGAGCAGTTCTTC
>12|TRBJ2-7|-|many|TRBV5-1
CASSLVGVEQYF
TGCGCCAGCAGCTTGGTGGGAGTCGAGCAGTACTTC
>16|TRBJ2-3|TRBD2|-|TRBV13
CASSLRRGSYPDTQYF
TGTGCCAGCAGCTTACGGCGCGGGAGTTATCCAGATACGCAGTATTTT
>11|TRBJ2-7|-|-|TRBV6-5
CASSYIGEQYF
TGTGCCAGCAGTTACATCGGCGAGCAGTACTTC
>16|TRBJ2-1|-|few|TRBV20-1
CSARATWGGIYNEQFF
TGCAGTGCTAGAGCGACGTGGGGGGGCATCTACAATGAGCAGTTCTTC
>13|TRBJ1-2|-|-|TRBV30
CAWSGRDRYGYTF
TGTGCCTGGAGTGGTCGGGACCGCTATGGCTACACCTTC
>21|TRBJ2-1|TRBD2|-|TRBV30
CAWSAIALIRLAGVSYNEQFF
TGTGCCTGGAGTGCAATTGCACTTATACGACTAGCGGGGGTCTCCTACAATGAGCAGTTCTTC
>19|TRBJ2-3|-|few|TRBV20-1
CSARDYGPVSLPVSDTQYF
TGCAGTGCTAGAGATTACGGGCCGGTTTCCCTGCCGGTGTCAGATACGCAGTATTTT
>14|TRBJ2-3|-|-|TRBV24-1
CATSLDSSTDTQYF
TGTGCCACCAGTCTGGACAGCAGCACAGATACGCAGTATTTT
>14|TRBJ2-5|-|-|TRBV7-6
CASSLEDSKETQYF
TGTGCCAGCAGCTTAGAGGACTCCAAAGAGACCCAGTACTTC